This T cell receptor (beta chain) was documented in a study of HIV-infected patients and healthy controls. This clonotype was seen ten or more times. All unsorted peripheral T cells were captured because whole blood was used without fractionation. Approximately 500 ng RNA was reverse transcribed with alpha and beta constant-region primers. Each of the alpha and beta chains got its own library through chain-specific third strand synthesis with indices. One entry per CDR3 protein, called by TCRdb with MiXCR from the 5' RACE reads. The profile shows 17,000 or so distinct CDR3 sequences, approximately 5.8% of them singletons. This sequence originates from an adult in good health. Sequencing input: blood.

The CDR3 DNA reads TGTGCCAGTAGTCCCGAAACTAACTATGGCTACACCTTC. Amino acid sequence: CASSPETNYGYTF. The chain uses TRBV19 and TRBJ1-2; no definite D call. Germline CDR1 reads LNHDA; CDR2 reads SQIVND (reference sequence). The CDR3 spans 13 residues. The germline V and J ends were trimmed by 5 bases and 0 bases, with 7 bases remaining between them. Filled out from reference TRBV19 and TRBJ1-2, the complete variable domain reads DGGITQSPKYLFRKEGQNVTLSCEQNLNHDAMYWYRQDPGQGLRLIYYSQIVNDFQKGDIAEGYSVSREKKESFPLTVTSAQKNPTAFYLCASSPETNYGYTFGSGTRLTVV.